A single T cell receptor (beta chain) is shown here with its context. What it recognizes is unknown. These data belong to a study of cytomegalovirus exposure and HLA in healthy donors. Study-wide results and caveats: A prior analysis recorded that most TCR beta V segments were productive about 87% or about 30% of the time. It is likely that the observed cluster of highly shared sequence variants was a sequencing artifact. Later on, analysis showed that most CMV-associated TCR beta chains appeared to be HLA-restricted.

The PCR ran on 60 Vbeta and 13 Jbeta primers. In the original processing: Approximately 9.9 million of 80 million to 85 million unique TCR beta chains were shared, per a later count. Measured with immunoSEQ multiplex PCR; TCRdb has only the in-frame clones, and not every one. Clone size and V and J calls were adopted from that table, with D and trimming inferred from the DNA. The data show hundreds of thousands of clones, approximately 80% seen once. Source material: PBMCs. The TCR sequence derives from a boy between 2 and 10 years old in good health and CMV-seronegative.

The CDR3 coding sequence is TGCAGCGTTGAAGACACGGGGGGGACTGAAGCTTTCTTT. Encoded protein: CSVEDTGGTEAFF. V and J are TRBV29-1 and TRBJ1-1; maybe TRBD1 (5 bases). This CDR3 is 13 amino acids long. The ends were cut back, 0 bases at V and 5 bases at J, with 10 bases in the middle. CDR1 is SQVTM and CDR2 is ANQGSEA in the germline V gene.